The clone carrying this TCR beta chain came up a few times. The antigen remains undetermined. Using RNA template, CDR3s of TCR alpha and beta were amplified with iRepertoire arm-PCR. One-step reverse transcription and amplification started from approximately 100-400 ng of tissue mRNA or PBMC total RNA. TCRdb redid the calling of the multiplex PCR reads with MiXCR, one entry per CDR3 protein. The data contain around 390,000 distinct CDR3 sequences, less than 50% of them seen just once; the ten biggest clones take up approximately 12%. This entry is derived from a study of glioma-infiltrating T cells. Study-wide points: Tissue-blood divergence was below expectation in non-neoplastic patients, above in gliomas.

With V trimmed by 2 bases and J by 8 bases, 5 bases remained unmatched. Germline CDR1 MNHEY, CDR2 SMNVEV (reference sequence). The CDR3 totals 14 residues. Sequencing was done on a sample of glioma tissue, nonneoplastic brain tissue, or PBMCs (not recorded which). This clonotype was sampled from a human donor with low-grade glioma or glioblastoma, undergoing nonglioma brain surgery, or in good health (not recorded which). The chain links TRBV27 to TRBJ1-4; TRBD1 matches at 7 bases. Here the CDR3 reads CASSLQGGFEKLFF. CDR3 DNA: TGTGCCAGCAGTTTACAGGGGGGCTTCGAAAAACTGTTTTTT.